This T cell receptor (beta chain) was sequenced during a study of radiotherapy plus CTLA-4 blockade in lung cancer. Whole-study context: For 15% to 20% of patients, objective responses occurred, and around 34% had disease control.

Concerning this clone itself: Its antigen is unknown.

Chemo-refractory metastatic non-small-cell lung cancer patients were treated with focal radiation plus CTLA-4 blockade with ipilimumab. General study points: Reports identified early blood T cell clone dynamics, with interferon-beta, as the best response predictor.

Between the trimmed V and J ends, which lost 1 base and 2 bases, there was a span of 5 bases. The CDR3 consists of 13 residues. Per the germline V gene, CDR1 is SGHDN and CDR2 is FVKESK. Repertoires were generated with immunoSEQ multiplex PCR, while TCRdb's copy carries only in-frame clones and drops some. The sample has more than 55,000 clones, almost 85% seen once. The receptor's source is a human donor with non-small cell lung cancer whose response to radiotherapy plus ipilimumab could not be evaluated. V is TRBV14 and J is TRBJ1-2; the D is unclear. The specimen was peripheral blood, collected from a patient treated with radiotherapy plus ipilimumab. CDR3 protein: CASSQGQNYGYTF. CDR3 nucleotide sequence: TGTGCCAGCAGCCAAGGGCAGAACTATGGCTACACCTTC.